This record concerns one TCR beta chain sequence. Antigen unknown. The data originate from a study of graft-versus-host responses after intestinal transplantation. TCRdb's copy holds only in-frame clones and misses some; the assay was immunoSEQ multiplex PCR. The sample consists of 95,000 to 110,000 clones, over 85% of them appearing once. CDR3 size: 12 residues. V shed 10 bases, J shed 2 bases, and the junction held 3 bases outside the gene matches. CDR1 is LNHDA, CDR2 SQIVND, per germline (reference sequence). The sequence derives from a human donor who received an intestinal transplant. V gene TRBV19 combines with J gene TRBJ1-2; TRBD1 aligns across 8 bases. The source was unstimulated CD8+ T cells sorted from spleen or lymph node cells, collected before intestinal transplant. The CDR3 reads CATRTGNYGYTF. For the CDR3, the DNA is TGTGCCACCAGGACAGGGAACTATGGCTACACCTTC. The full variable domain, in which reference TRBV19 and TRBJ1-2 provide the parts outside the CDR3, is DGGITQSPKYLFRKEGQNVTLSCEQNLNHDAMYWYRQDPGQGLRLIYYSQIVNDFQKGDIAEGYSVSREKKESFPLTVTSAQKNPTAFYLCATRTGNYGYTFGSGTRLTVV.